This TCR beta chain was found in a study of T cell changes during pregnancy in multiple sclerosis. Method: immunoSEQ multiplex PCR; TCRdb's copy keeps in-frame clones and lacks some. This repertoire shows around 69,000 clones, around 94% found once; its top ten account for less than 2.5%. CDR1 SGHTA and CDR2 FQGTGA come from the germline V gene. The CDR3 consists of 12 residues. Trimming shortened V by 6 bases and J by 5 bases, and 9 bases separated the two germline ends. This clone came up once. The chain carries TRBV7-3 and TRBJ2-3; maybe TRBD2 (6 bases). The origin of this receptor is a female donor in good health, enrolled as a control in a pregnancy study. This specimen was peripheral blood, taken in the second trimester of pregnancy. This CDR3 reads CASRKAGDTQYF. The CDR3 coding sequence is TGTGCCAGCAGGAAAGCGGGAGATACGCAGTATTTT. The variable domain in full, with the rest retrieved from reference TRBV7-3 and TRBJ2-3, is GAGVSQTPSNKVTEKGKYVELRCDPISGHTALYWYRQSLGQGPEFLIYFQGTGAADDSGLPNDRFFAVRPEGSVSTLKIQRTERGDSAVYLCASRKAGDTQYFGPGTRLTVL.